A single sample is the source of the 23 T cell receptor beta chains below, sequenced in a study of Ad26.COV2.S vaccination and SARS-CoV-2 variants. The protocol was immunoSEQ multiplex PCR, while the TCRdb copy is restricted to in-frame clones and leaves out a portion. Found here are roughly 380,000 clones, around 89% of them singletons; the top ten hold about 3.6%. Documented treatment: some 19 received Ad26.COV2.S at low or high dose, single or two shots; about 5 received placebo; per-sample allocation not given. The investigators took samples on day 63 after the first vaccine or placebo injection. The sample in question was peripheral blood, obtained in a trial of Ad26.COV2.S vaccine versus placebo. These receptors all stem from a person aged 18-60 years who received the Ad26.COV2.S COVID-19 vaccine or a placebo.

The CDR3 sequence: CAWIGQGPTGELFF. The DNA for the CDR3 is TGTGCCTGGATAGGCCAGGGCCCCACCGGGGAGCTGTTTTTT. The V call is TRBV30, the J call TRBJ2-2; TRBD1 might be the D (5 bases). Germline CDR1 and CDR2: GTSNPN and SVGIG (reference sequence). The V and J ends lost 4 bases and 4 bases respectively, with 13 bases between them. CDR3 length: 14 amino acids.

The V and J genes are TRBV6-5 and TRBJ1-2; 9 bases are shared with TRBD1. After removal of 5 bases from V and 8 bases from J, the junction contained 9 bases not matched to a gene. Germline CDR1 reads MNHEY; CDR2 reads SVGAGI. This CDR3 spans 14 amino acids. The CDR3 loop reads CASSPGTGIGGYTF. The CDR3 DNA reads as TGTGCCAGCAGTCCGGGGACAGGGATCGGCGGCTACACCTTC.

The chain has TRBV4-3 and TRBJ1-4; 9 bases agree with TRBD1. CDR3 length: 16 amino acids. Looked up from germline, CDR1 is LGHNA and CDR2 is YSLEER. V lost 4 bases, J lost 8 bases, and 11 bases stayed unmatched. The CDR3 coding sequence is TGCGCCAGCAGCCGGGACAGGGTTAGGAGTTGGGAAAAACTGTTTTTT. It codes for CASSRDRVRSWEKLFF.

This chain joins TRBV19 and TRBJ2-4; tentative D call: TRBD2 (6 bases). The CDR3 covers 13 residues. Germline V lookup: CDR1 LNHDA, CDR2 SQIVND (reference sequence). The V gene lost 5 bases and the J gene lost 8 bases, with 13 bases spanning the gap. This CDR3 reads CASSARWGDIQYF. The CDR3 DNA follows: TGTGCCAGTAGTGCCAGGTGGGGGGACATTCAGTACTTC.

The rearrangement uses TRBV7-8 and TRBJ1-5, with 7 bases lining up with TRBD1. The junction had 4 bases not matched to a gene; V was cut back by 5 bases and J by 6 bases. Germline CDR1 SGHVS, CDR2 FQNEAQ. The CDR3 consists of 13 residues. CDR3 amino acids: CASSTDRAQPQHF. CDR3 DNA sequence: TGTGCCAGCAGCACCGACAGGGCTCAGCCCCAGCATTTT.

The CDR3 is CASSPRGESTAYNEQFF. CDR3 nucleotides: TGTGCCAGCTCACCCCGGGGGGAGTCGACAGCCTACAATGAGCAGTTCTTC. The V and J genes are TRBV18 and TRBJ2-1; 7 nucleotides line up with TRBD2. V lost 3 bases and J lost 2; bases outside the gene matches: 10. Germline lookup yields CDR1 KGHSH and CDR2 LQKENI. This CDR3 comprises 17 residues.

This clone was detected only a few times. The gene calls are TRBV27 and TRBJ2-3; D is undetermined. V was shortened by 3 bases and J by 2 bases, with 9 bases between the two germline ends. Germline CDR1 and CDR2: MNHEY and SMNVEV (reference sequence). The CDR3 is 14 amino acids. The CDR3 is CASSLERPTDTQYF. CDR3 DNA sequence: TGTGCCAGCAGTTTGGAGAGACCCACAGATACGCAGTATTTT.

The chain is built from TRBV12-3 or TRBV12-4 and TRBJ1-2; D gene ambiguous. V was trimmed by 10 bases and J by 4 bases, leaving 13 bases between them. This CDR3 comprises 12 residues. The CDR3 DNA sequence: TGTGCCACCCTTTACTGGGGCTATGGCTACACCTTC. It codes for CATLYWGYGYTF.

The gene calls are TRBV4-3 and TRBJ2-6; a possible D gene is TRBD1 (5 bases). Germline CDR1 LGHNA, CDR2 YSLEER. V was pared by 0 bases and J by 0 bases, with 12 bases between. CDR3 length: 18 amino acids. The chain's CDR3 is CASSQEGAQGSGANVLTF. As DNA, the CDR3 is TGCGCCAGCAGCCAAGAAGGGGCGCAGGGCTCTGGGGCCAACGTCCTGACTTTC.

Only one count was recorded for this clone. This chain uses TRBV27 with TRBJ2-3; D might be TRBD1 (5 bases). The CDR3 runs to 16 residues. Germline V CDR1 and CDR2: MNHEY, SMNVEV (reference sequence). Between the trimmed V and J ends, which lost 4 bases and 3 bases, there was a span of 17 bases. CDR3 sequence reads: CASSSPAPKGTDTQYF. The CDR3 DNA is TGTGCCAGCAGTTCCCCGGCACCGAAGGGGACAGATACGCAGTATTTT.

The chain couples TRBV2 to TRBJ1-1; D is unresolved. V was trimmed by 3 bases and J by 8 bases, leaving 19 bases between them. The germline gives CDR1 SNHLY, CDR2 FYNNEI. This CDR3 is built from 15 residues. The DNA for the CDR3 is TGTGCCAGCAGTGATTTTGAGGACCCCTTAGCGGAAGCTTTCTTT. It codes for CASSDFEDPLAEAFF. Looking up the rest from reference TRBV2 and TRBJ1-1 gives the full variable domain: EPEVTQTPSHQVTQMGQEVILRCVPISNHLYFYWYRQILGQKVEFLVSFYNNEISEKSEIFDDQFSVERPDGSNFTLKIRSTKLEDSAMYFCASSDFEDPLAEAFFGQGTRLTVV.

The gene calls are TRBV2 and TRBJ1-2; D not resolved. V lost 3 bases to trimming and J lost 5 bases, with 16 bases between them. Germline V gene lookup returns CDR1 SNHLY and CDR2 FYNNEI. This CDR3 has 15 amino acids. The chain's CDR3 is CASSDPRTGRYGYTF. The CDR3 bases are TGTGCCAGCAGTGACCCTAGGACCGGACGTTATGGCTACACCTTC.

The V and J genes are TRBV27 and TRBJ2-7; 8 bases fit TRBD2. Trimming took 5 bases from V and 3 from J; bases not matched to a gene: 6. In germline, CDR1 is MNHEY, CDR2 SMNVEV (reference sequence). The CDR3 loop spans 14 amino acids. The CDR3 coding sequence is TGTGCCAGCAGTAGACTAGCGTTTATCTACGAGCAGTACTTC. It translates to CASSRLAFIYEQYF.

CDR3 amino acids: CASSYSIGQDYRTDTQYF. CDR3 sequence (DNA): TGTGCCAGCAGTTACTCGATTGGTCAGGACTATCGCACAGATACGCAGTATTTT. V usage is TRBV6-2 or TRBV6-3 and J usage is TRBJ2-3; D perhaps matches TRBD2 (6 bases). The ends were cut back, 0 bases at V and 1 base at J, with 17 bases in the middle. Germline V CDR1 and CDR2: MNHEY, SVGEGT. This CDR3 is 18 amino acids long.

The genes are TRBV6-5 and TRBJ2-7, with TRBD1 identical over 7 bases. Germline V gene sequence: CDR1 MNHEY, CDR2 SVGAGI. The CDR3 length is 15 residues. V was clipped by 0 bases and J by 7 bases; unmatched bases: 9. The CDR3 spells CASSYSPGQIREQYF. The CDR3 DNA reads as TGTGCCAGCAGTTACTCCCCGGGACAGATAAGGGAGCAGTACTTC.

DNA of the CDR3: TGTGCCAGCAGCCCGCGGACGGAGAACTATGGCTACACCTTC. Protein product: CASSPRTENYGYTF. V usage is TRBV7-8 and J usage is TRBJ1-2; D remains ambiguous. Trimming shortened V by 5 bases and J by 2 bases, and 12 bases separated the two germline ends. This CDR3 has 14 residues. Per germline, CDR1 SGHVS and CDR2 FQNEAQ.

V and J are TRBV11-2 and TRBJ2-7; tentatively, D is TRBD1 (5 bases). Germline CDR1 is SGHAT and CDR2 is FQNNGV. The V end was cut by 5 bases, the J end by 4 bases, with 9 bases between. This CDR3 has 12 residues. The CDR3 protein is CASSGSGYEQYF. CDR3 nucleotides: TGTGCCAGCAGCGGGTCAGGGTACGAGCAGTACTTC.

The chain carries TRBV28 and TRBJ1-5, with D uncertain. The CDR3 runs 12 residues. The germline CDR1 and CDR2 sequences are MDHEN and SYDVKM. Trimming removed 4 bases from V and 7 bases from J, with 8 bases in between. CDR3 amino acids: CASSSPSQPQHF. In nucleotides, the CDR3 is TGTGCCAGCAGTTCCCCCTCACAGCCCCAGCATTTT.

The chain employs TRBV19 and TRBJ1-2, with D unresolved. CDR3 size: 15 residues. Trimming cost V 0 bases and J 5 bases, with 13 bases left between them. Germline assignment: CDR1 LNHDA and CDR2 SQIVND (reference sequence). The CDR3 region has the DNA TGTGCCAGTAGTATAGATGGACGGGCACTTTATGGCTACACCTTC. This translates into CASSIDGRALYGYTF.

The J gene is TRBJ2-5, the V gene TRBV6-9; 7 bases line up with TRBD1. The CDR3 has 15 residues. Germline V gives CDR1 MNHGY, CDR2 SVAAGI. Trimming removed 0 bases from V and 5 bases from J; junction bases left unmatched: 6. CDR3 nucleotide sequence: TGTGCCAGCAGTTATTCTGACAGGGTTATGGAGACCCAGTACTTC. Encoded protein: CASSYSDRVMETQYF.

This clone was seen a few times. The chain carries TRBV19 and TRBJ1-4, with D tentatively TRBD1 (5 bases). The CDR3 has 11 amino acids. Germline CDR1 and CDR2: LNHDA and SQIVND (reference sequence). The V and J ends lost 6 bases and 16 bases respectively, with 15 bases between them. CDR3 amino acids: CASRYRKNWFF. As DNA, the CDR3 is TGTGCCAGTAGATACAGGAAGAACTGGTTTTTT. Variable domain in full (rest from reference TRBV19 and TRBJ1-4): DGGITQSPKYLFRKEGQNVTLSCEQNLNHDAMYWYRQDPGQGLRLIYYSQIVNDFQKGDIAEGYSVSREKKESFPLTVTSAQKNPTAFYLCASRYRKNWFFGSGTQLSVL.

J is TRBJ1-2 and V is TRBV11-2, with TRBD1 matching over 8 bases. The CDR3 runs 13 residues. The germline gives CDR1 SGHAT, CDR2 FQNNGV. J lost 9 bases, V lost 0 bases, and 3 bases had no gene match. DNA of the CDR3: TGTGCCAGCAGCTTAGAAAGGACAGGGAGCTACACCTTC. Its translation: CASSLERTGSYTF.

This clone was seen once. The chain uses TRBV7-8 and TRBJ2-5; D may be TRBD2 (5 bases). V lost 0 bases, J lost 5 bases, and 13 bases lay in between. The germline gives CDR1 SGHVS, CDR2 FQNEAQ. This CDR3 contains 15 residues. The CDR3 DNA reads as TGTGCCAGCAGCTTAGCGCTGGGAGTGCTGGAGACCCAGTACTTC. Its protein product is CASSLALGVLETQYF.